This passage covers 25 T cell receptor beta chains from one sample sequenced in a study of CD8+CD57+ T cells in acquired aplastic anemia. Investigators profiled TCR beta VDJ and CDR3 from genomic DNA template. TCRdb recomputed calls from the reads with MiXCR, one row per CDR3 protein. Among about 420,000 distinct CDR3 sequences listed, around 72% were seen once. Sequenced: sorted CD4+, CD8+, or CD8+CD57+ T cells (not recorded which) from PBMCs. These receptors were obtained from a human donor in good health, serving as a control.

This clonotype appeared many times. This sequence joins TRBV12-3 or TRBV12-4 and TRBJ1-1; D is unclear. This CDR3 region has 13 residues. The V gene lost 6 bases and the J gene lost 7 bases, with 15 bases spanning the gap. The DNA for the CDR3 is TGTGCCAGCAGCCCGACTGGAAGAAATGAAGCTTTCTTT. It encodes CASSPTGRNEAFF.

This clonotype has only a few counts. Sequence at one end of the junction differs from germline and may be a read error. CDR3 loop: CASSPQGAGQPQHF. The CDR3 bases are TGTGCCAGCAGCCCACAGGGGGCGGGTCAGCCCCAGCATTTT. The rearrangement links TRBV5-1 to TRBJ1-5, with TRBD1 identical over 9 bases. CDR1 and CDR2 (germline): SGHRS, YFSETQ. The CDR3 length is 14 residues.

The table lists this clonotype with a count of one. A much larger clone lies one base from this, so it may be a read error. The chain links TRBV4-3 to TRBJ1-5; weak D call: TRBD1 (5 bases). Trimming took 3 bases from V and 7 from J, leaving 22 bases between them. The CDR3 length is 17 residues. CDR1 is LGHNA and CDR2 is YSLEER in the germline V gene. The DNA of the CDR3 is TGCGCCAGCAGCCAGGACGCCGTTGCAGGGTTAGGGCAGCCCCAGCATTTT. This gives the protein CASSQDAVAGLGQPQHF.

As DNA, the CDR3 is TGTGCCAGCAGCGCATTAACAGAGCCCATGAACACCGGGGAGCTGTTTTTT. Protein sequence: CASSALTEPMNTGELFF. The J gene is TRBJ2-2, the V gene TRBV9; D unclear. Per germline, CDR1 SGDLS and CDR2 YYNGEE. The CDR3 spans 17 residues. Trimming stripped 3 bases from V and 1 base from J, with 16 bases between. Full variable domain (rest looked up from reference TRBV9 and TRBJ2-2): DSGVTQTPKHLITATGQRVTLRCSPRSGDLSVYWYQQSLDQGLQFLIQYYNGEERAKGNILERFSAQQFPDLHSELNLSSLELGDSALYFCASSALTEPMNTGELFFGEGSRLTVL.

This clonotype was counted ten times or more. The chain combines TRBV3-1 with TRBJ1-6; 9 bases map to TRBD1. V was clipped by 2 bases and J by 10 bases; unmatched bases: 6. This CDR3 is 15 amino acids long. CDR1 is LGHDT and CDR2 is YNNKEL in the germline V gene (reference sequence). The CDR3 protein is CASSQTTGGSSPLHF. The CDR3 bases are TGTGCCAGCAGCCAAACGACAGGGGGTTCCTCACCCCTCCACTTT.

V is TRBV20-1 and J is TRBJ2-5; D is perhaps TRBD2 (5 bases). Germline values: CDR1 DFQATT, CDR2 SNEGSKA (reference sequence). Trimming took 3 bases from V and 9 from J, leaving 23 bases between them. This CDR3 is 15 amino acids long. The CDR3 loop is CSARLMSGSAFAQYF. DNA for the CDR3: TGCAGTGCTAGGCTGATGTCGGGATCAGCCTTTGCCCAGTACTTC.

This chain connects TRBV7-9 to TRBJ1-6; D perhaps matches TRBD1 (6 bases). Trimming shortened V by 2 bases and J by 16 bases, and 24 bases separated the two germline ends. CDR1 SEHNR and CDR2 FQNEAQ come from the germline V gene (reference sequence). The CDR3 totals 16 residues. The CDR3 bases are TGTGCCAGCAGCTTAAACAGGGTGTGCTCCCACGCGCAGCTCCACTTT. The encoded protein is CASSLNRVCSHAQLHF. Looking up the rest from reference TRBV7-9 and TRBJ1-6 gives the full variable domain: DTGVSQNPRHKITKRGQNVTFRCDPISEHNRLYWYRQTLGQGPEFLTYFQNEAQLEKSRLLSDRFSAERPKGSFSTLEIQRTEQGDSAMYLCASSLNRVCSHAQLHFGNGTRLTVT.

To note about this clonotype: The junction does not match germline at one end; this may be a read error. The rearrangement joins TRBV7-4 to TRBJ1-6; TRBD1 aligns across 8 bases. Germline V lookup: CDR1 SGHVT, CDR2 SQSDAQ. The CDR3 covers 14 residues. CDR3: CASRSTGEKYGFTF. The CDR3, as DNA: TGTGCCAGCAGGTCGACAGGGGAGAAGTATGGCTTCACCTTT.

The chain links TRBV12-3 or TRBV12-4 to TRBJ1-5, with unresolved D. The CDR3 spans 13 residues. Trimming cost V 2 bases and J 4 bases, with 6 bases left between them. The CDR3 loop reads CASSLQQNQPQHF. The CDR3 nucleotides read TGTGCCAGCAGTTTACAACAGAATCAGCCCCAGCATTTT.

The chain joins TRBV15 to TRBJ1-1; D is ambiguous. This CDR3 has 14 residues. The ends were cut back, 3 bases at V and 13 bases at J, with 21 bases in the middle. Per germline, CDR1 LNHNV and CDR2 YYDKDF (reference sequence). The chain's CDR3 is CATSRGNQGGEHFF. For the CDR3, the DNA is TGTGCCACCAGCAGGGGCAATCAAGGTGGCGAGCATTTCTTT.

As regards this clonotype: The junction does not match germline at one end; this may be a read error. The rearrangement links TRBV7-3 to TRBJ2-7; tentatively, D is TRBD1 (5 bases). CDR1 and CDR2 (germline): SGHTA, FQGTGA. The CDR3 runs 15 residues. This CDR3 is CASSSGLGVGYEQYF. Written as DNA, the CDR3 is TGTGCTAGCAGCTCCGGTTTAGGGGTCGGCTACGAGCAGTACTTC. Full variable domain (missing parts from reference TRBV7-3 and TRBJ2-7): GAGVSQTPSNKVTEKGKYVELRCDPISGHTALYWYRQSLGQGPEFLIYFQGTGAADDSGLPNDRFFAVRPEGSVSTLKIQRTERGDSAVYLCASSSGLGVGYEQYFGPGTRLTVT.

In regard to this clonotype: A read error is likely, as this CDR3 ends without the conserved phenylalanine or tryptophan. The genes are TRBV7-8 and TRBJ2-3; D uncertain. V was clipped by 5 bases and J by 4 bases, with 7 bases between them. Germline lookup yields CDR1 SGHVS and CDR2 FQNEAQ. This CDR3 has 12 amino acids. CDR3 in amino acids: CASSVESDTQYL. The CDR3 region has the DNA TGTGCCAGCAGCGTAGAATCAGATACGCAGTATCTT.

Only a few counts were recorded for this clonotype. The chain has TRBV19 and TRBJ1-1, with TRBD1 identical over 7 bases. The junction had 6 bases not matched to a gene; V was cut back by 10 bases and J by 4 bases. Looked up from germline, CDR1 is LNHDA and CDR2 is SQIVND (reference sequence). This CDR3 contains 12 residues. The CDR3: CATNQGVTEAFF. In DNA, the CDR3 is TGTGCCACCAATCAGGGGGTCACTGAAGCTTTCTTT. The full variable domain, rest sourced from reference TRBV19 and TRBJ1-1, is DGGITQSPKYLFRKEGQNVTLSCEQNLNHDAMYWYRQDPGQGLRLIYYSQIVNDFQKGDIAEGYSVSREKKESFPLTVTSAQKNPTAFYLCATNQGVTEAFFGQGTRLTVV.

The chain joins TRBV9 to TRBJ1-3; TRBD1 is a possible D gene (6 bases). V lost 3 bases, J lost 6 bases, and 19 bases lay in between. CDR3 size: 16 residues. The germline V gene encodes CDR1 SGDLS and CDR2 YYNGEE. The CDR3 bases are TGTGCCAGCAGCGAGGTCCTCGGGACACGCCAAAACACCATATATTTT. This gives the protein CASSEVLGTRQNTIYF.

CDR3 in amino acids: CSAGRGLAGGAYEQYF. The CDR3, as DNA: TGCAGTGCGGGGCGAGGACTAGCGGGGGGGGCCTACGAGCAGTACTTC. The rearrangement joins TRBV20-1 to TRBJ2-7; 15 positions match TRBD2. V lost 6 bases to trimming and J lost 2 bases; unmatched junction nucleotides: 8. This CDR3 is built from 16 residues. Germline-derived CDR1 and CDR2 are DFQATT and SNEGSKA (reference sequence).

This chain connects TRBV7-8 to TRBJ2-7; 7 bases fit TRBD1. CDR1 SGHVS and CDR2 FQNEAQ come from the germline V gene. This CDR3 has 13 residues. J gave up 11 bases and V 6 bases, and 13 bases lay outside the gene matches. CDR3 sequence (DNA): TGTGCCAGCAGTGAGGTCGTGGACAGGCTAAAGTACTTC. It translates to CASSEVVDRLKYF.

The chain recombines TRBV7-3 with TRBJ2-7, with unresolved D. The CDR3 covers 15 residues. Trimming left V 4 bases short and J 7 bases short, with 20 bases between. Looked up from germline, CDR1 is SGHTA and CDR2 is FQGTGA. The CDR3 coding sequence is TGTGCCAGCAGCTACGGCACCGCGAGGAACAATGAGCAGTACTTC. Translated: CASSYGTARNNEQYF.

This sequence joins TRBV7-6 and TRBJ1-2; possibly TRBD1 for D (6 bases). V was trimmed by 2 bases and J by 14 bases, leaving 24 bases between them. CDR3 size: 15 residues. The germline CDR1 and CDR2 sequences are SGHVS and FNYEAQ. The DNA for the CDR3 is TGTGCCAGCAGCTTAAGACCCGGGCCAGGGGAACTACGAACCTTC. Its protein is CASSLRPGPGELRTF.

CDR3 in DNA: TGTGCCAGCAGCACCATTGGTGTCTATGGCTACACCTTCTTC. This translates into CASSTIGVYGYTFF. The V call is TRBV7-2, the J call TRBJ2-1; D not resolved. V lost 5 bases and J 16 bases, leaving 24 bases between the germline ends. The CDR3 is made up of 14 amino acids. The germline gives CDR1 SGHTA, CDR2 FQGNSA.

Remarks on this clonotype: A read error may account for a junction end that differs from germline. The chain uses TRBV14 and TRBJ2-7; TRBD2 matches 7 bases. This CDR3 has 15 residues. The germline V gene has CDR1 SGHDN and CDR2 FVKESK. CDR3 residues: CASSLALPGLYGQYF. CDR3 coding DNA: TGTGCCAGCAGCTTAGCGCTTCCGGGACTATACGGGCAGTACTTC.

This clonotype was recorded only once. The chain employs TRBV19 and TRBJ2-7, with D perhaps matching TRBD1 (7 bases). V shed 9 bases and J shed 2 bases, with 20 bases lying between them. The CDR3 runs to 15 residues. Germline CDR1 LNHDA, CDR2 SQIVND (reference sequence). CDR3 loop: CASPPWGDSTYEQYV. In DNA, the CDR3 is TGTGCCAGCCCCCCCTGGGGGGACAGCACCTACGAGCAGTACGTC.

The rearrangement links TRBV11-2 to TRBJ1-5; 8 bases are a match to TRBD1. V lost 6 bases and J lost 2; bases outside the gene matches: 6. The germline CDR1 and CDR2 sequences are SGHAT and FQNNGV. The CDR3 runs 15 residues. The CDR3, as DNA: TGTGCCAGCAGTGTTGCGGGACAGGGCAATCAGCCCCAGCATTTT. Amino acid sequence: CASSVAGQGNQPQHF.

Only a few counts were recorded for this clonotype. The chain is built from TRBV19 and TRBJ1-5, with D tentatively TRBD1 (5 bases). With 3 bases removed from V and 2 bases from J, the gap between germline ends came to 11 bases. The germline V gene has CDR1 LNHDA and CDR2 SQIVND (reference sequence). The CDR3 consists of 15 residues. Here the CDR3 DNA reads TGTGCCAGTAGTATGGGCGGGGGTGGCAATCAGCCCCAGCATTTT. This translates into CASSMGGGGNQPQHF.

Points on this clonotype: A much larger clone lies a single base off, so this may be a read error. The CDR3 carries no conserved terminal phenylalanine or tryptophan, so it likely arises from a read error. CDR3 sequence reads: CACWDRATGEKLFL. The CDR3 DNA sequence: TGTGCCTGCTGGGACAGGGCAACGGGTGAAAAACTGTTTCTT. This chain joins TRBV6-6 and TRBJ1-4; 9 nucleotides agree with TRBD1. This CDR3 has 14 residues. Trimming cost V 11 bases and J 7 bases; bases outside gene matches: 11. Germline V CDR1 and CDR2: MNHNY, SVGAGI (reference sequence).

With respect to this clonotype: The CDR3 carries no conserved terminal phenylalanine or tryptophan, so it likely arises from a read error. It is unclear where the CDR3 begins or ends on the DNA, so no DNA is shown, and the CDR3 is as TCRdb lists it. The V gene is TRBV7-2, the J gene TRBJ1-2; the table calls TRBD1, which could not be checked here. The CDR3 is 13 residues long, counting both termini. Germline V gene lookup returns CDR1 SGHTA and CDR2 FQGNSA. CDR3 region: CASSLKGQGSPPH.